This T cell receptor (beta chain) was observed in a study of blood T cell repertoires in COVID-19. Overall study: Specimens from acute and convalescent COVID-19 originated in the United States, Italy and Spain.

The repertoire was sequenced with immunoSEQ multiplex PCR; TCRdb's copy has only in-frame clones and lacks some. This sample carries over 150,000 clones, approximately 84% of them seen once, and the ten largest clones take around 2.7%. This CDR3 region has 16 residues. CDR1 is SGHNT, CDR2 YYREEE, per germline (reference sequence). The V end lost 1 base, the J end lost 3 bases, and 13 bases lay between the germline ends. Sequenced: peripheral blood. The clonotype comes from an elderly woman with COVID-19, enrolled during active disease. V and J are TRBV5-4 and TRBJ2-2; possibly TRBD1 for D (7 bases). The CDR3 DNA reads TGTGCCAGCAGCTTGAACTCAGGGGGGTACACCGGGGAGCTGTTTTTT. Its protein product is CASSLNSGGYTGELFF.